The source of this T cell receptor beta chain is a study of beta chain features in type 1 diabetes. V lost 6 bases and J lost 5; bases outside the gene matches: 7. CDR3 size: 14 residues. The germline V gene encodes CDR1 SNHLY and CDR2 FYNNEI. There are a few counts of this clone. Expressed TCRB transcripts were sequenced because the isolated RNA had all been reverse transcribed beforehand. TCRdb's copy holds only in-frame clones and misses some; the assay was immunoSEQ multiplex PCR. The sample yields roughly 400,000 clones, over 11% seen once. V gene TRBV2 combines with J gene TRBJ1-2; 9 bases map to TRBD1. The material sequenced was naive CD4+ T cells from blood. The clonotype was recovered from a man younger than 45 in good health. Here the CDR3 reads CASSVTGGLYGYTF. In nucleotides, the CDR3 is TGTGCCAGCAGCGTGACAGGGGGTTTATATGGCTACACCTTC. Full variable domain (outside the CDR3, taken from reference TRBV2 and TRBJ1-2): EPEVTQTPSHQVTQMGQEVILRCVPISNHLYFYWYRQILGQKVEFLVSFYNNEISEKSEIFDDQFSVERPDGSNFTLKIRSTKLEDSAMYFCASSVTGGLYGYTFGSGTRLTVV.